This T cell receptor (beta chain) stems from a study of human T cells and chemical hapten exposure. At the level of the study: A patient group, mainly female, showed alopecia areata, totalis or universalis.

The CDR3 has 15 residues. Trimming cost V 5 bases and J 0 bases, with 11 bases left between them. The germline CDR1 and CDR2 sequences are SGHTA and FQGNSA. TCRdb called the RACE reads again in MiXCR, with one record for every CDR3 protein. The data show fewer than 130,000 distinct CDR3 sequences, with roughly 11% seen just once and roughly 3.3% held by the top ten. Study results and caveats: Expanded TCRs were compared with controls, and the expanded TCRs formed significantly more large CDR3 similarity clusters.

About this clonotype: Antigen unknown.

Time point: patch test 1, 2 weeks after DPC sensitization. Described treatment: therapeutic diphenylcyclopropenone sensitization with weekly scalp DPC. Unfractionated whole blood yielded total RNA. The TCR was taken from a woman aged 35 to 49 with alopecia areata. Some clones in this sample may be carry-over from other donors' samples. This chain links TRBV7-2 with TRBJ1-3, with no clear D. The sample in question was whole blood, obtained in connection with sensitization to the hapten diphenylcyclopropenone (DPC). The CDR3, as DNA: TGTGCCAGCAGCCCTGGGAGTACCTCTGGAAACACCATATATTTT. Translating gives CASSPGSTSGNTIYF.